The T cell receptor beta chain described here comes from a study of blood T cell repertoires in COVID-19. Individuals drawn from about 26 US areas were roughly 18 to 95 years old. V lost 9 bases to trimming and J lost 4 bases, with 10 bases between them. CDR1 and CDR2 from the germline V gene are ENHRY and SYGVKD. The CDR3 runs 12 residues. Profiling relied on immunoSEQ multiplex PCR, and the TCRdb table lists in-frame clones only, not all of them. The data contain 200,000 to 250,000 clones, around nine tenths of them singletons. Sequencing was performed on PBMCs or T cells enriched from blood (not recorded which). This clonotype was sampled from a woman in her 30s who had been exposed to COVID-19. This chain links TRBV10-3 with TRBJ1-3; D gene ambiguous. The CDR3 reads CAITTSGNTIYF. In DNA form, the CDR3 reads TGTGCCATAACAACCTCCGGAAACACCATATATTTT.